These T cell receptor beta chains were read from a single sample in a study of T cell responses to AZD1222 COVID-19 vaccine. The data were produced by immunoSEQ multiplex PCR, yet TCRdb's version contains in-frame clones alone and is incomplete. The sample carries 150,000 to 200,000 clones, 75% to 90% recorded once. The material sequenced was peripheral blood, taken on day 0 of AZD1222 vaccination. Every receptor here comes from an adult in good health. CDR3s include the opening cysteine and the closing phenylalanine or tryptophan. D genes are given only for firm matches. Clone size is shown for a subset of rows, as once, few, many or a class of expanded clone.

CDR3 protein: CASSFKVGGYTF
CDR3 DNA: TGTGCCAGCAGTTTCAAGGTTGGAGGCTACACCTTC
D gene: .
clone size: .
V gene: TRBV6-5
J gene: TRBJ1-2

CDR3 protein: CASSVLEGTGSTEAFF
CDR3 DNA: TGTGCCAGCAGCGTGTTAGAAGGGACAGGGTCCACTGAAGCTTTCTTT
D gene: TRBD1
clone size: .
V gene: TRBV7-2
J gene: TRBJ1-1

CDR3 protein: CASSFRVNQPQHF
CDR3 DNA: TGTGCCAGCAGTTTTCGGGTCAATCAGCCCCAGCATTTT
D gene: .
clone size: .
V gene: TRBV12-3/TRBV12-4
J gene: TRBJ1-5

CDR3 protein: CASGLFGQGGNEQFF
CDR3 DNA: TGTGCTAGTGGTTTGTTCGGACAGGGGGGGAATGAGCAGTTCTTC
D gene: TRBD1
clone size: .
V gene: TRBV12-5
J gene: TRBJ2-1

CDR3 protein: CASSSNLGTQYF
CDR3 DNA: TGTGCCAGCAGCTCGAACCTGGGGACCCAGTACTTC
D gene: .
clone size: .
V gene: TRBV5-5
J gene: TRBJ2-5

CDR3 protein: CASSGRDRGDYGYTF
CDR3 DNA: TGTGCCAGCAGTGGCCGGGACAGGGGTGACTATGGCTACACCTTC
D gene: TRBD1
clone size: .
V gene: TRBV2
J gene: TRBJ1-2

CDR3 protein: CASSYSSSYNEQFF
CDR3 DNA: TGTGCCAGCAGTTACTCGAGCTCCTACAATGAGCAGTTCTTC
D gene: .
clone size: few
V gene: TRBV6-5
J gene: TRBJ2-1

CDR3 protein: CASSGGFLGSYNEQFF
CDR3 DNA: TGTGCCAGCAGTGGGGGCTTCCTTGGGTCCTACAATGAGCAGTTCTTC
D gene: .
clone size: .
V gene: TRBV2
J gene: TRBJ2-1

CDR3 protein: CASSRAAGNSGANVLTF
CDR3 DNA: TGTGCCAGTAGTAGAGCGGCGGGAAACTCTGGGGCCAACGTCCTGACTTTC
D gene: .
clone size: .
V gene: TRBV19
J gene: TRBJ2-6

CDR3 protein: CASSRRQGIAGNTIYF
CDR3 DNA: TGTGCCAGCAGTCGAAGACAGGGAATTGCTGGAAACACCATATATTTT
D gene: TRBD1
clone size: .
V gene: TRBV28
J gene: TRBJ1-3

CDR3 protein: CASRGTGQGNTGELFF
CDR3 DNA: TGTGCCAGCAGGGGGACGGGACAGGGTAACACCGGGGAGCTGTTTTTT
D gene: TRBD1
clone size: .
V gene: TRBV28
J gene: TRBJ2-2

CDR3 protein: CASSLLGQENTEAFF
CDR3 DNA: TGCGCCAGCAGCTTGCTGGGACAGGAGAACACTGAAGCTTTCTTT
D gene: TRBD1
clone size: .
V gene: TRBV5-1
J gene: TRBJ1-1

CDR3 protein: CASTGLAGITNEQFF
CDR3 DNA: TGTGCCAGCACGGGGCTAGCGGGGATTACAAATGAGCAGTTCTTC
D gene: TRBD2
clone size: .
V gene: TRBV27
J gene: TRBJ2-1

CDR3 protein: CASSPTGLAGNYEQYF
CDR3 DNA: TGTGCCAGCTCACCGACGGGACTAGCGGGGAACTACGAGCAGTACTTC
D gene: TRBD2
clone size: .
V gene: TRBV18
J gene: TRBJ2-7

CDR3 protein: CAWKTSGVYEQYF
CDR3 DNA: TGTGCCTGGAAAACTAGCGGCGTCTACGAGCAGTACTTC
D gene: TRBD2
clone size: .
V gene: TRBV30
J gene: TRBJ2-7

CDR3 protein: CASSEQGGGYEQYF
CDR3 DNA: TGTGCCAGCTCGGAGCAGGGAGGGGGCTACGAGCAGTACTTC
D gene: .
clone size: few
V gene: TRBV18
J gene: TRBJ2-7

CDR3 protein: CASSQSGQRAFF
CDR3 DNA: TGTGCCAGCAGCCAATCGGGTCAAAGAGCTTTCTTT
D gene: .
clone size: .
V gene: TRBV3-1/TRBV3-2
J gene: TRBJ1-1

CDR3 protein: CASSPGQGPTGGYTF
CDR3 DNA: TGTGCCAGCAGTCCGGGACAGGGGCCTACGGGAGGCTACACCTTC
D gene: TRBD1
clone size: .
V gene: TRBV28
J gene: TRBJ1-2

CDR3 protein: CASTRATVNTEAFF
CDR3 DNA: TGTGCCAGTACTCGTGCGACAGTGAACACTGAAGCTTTCTTT
D gene: .
clone size: .
V gene: TRBV19
J gene: TRBJ1-1

CDR3 protein: CSVEPGTNTEAFF
CDR3 DNA: TGCAGCGTTGAACCGGGGACGAACACTGAAGCTTTCTTT
D gene: .
clone size: .
V gene: TRBV29-1
J gene: TRBJ1-1

CDR3 protein: CASSPLITNRRQGARGYTF
CDR3 DNA: TGTGCCAGCTCACCATTGATCACAAACCGTCGACAGGGGGCAAGAGGCTACACCTTC
D gene: TRBD1
clone size: .
V gene: TRBV18
J gene: TRBJ1-2

CDR3 protein: CASSAPLAVLSTDTQYF
CDR3 DNA: TGTGCCAGCAGCGCCCCACTAGCGGTCTTGAGCACAGATACGCAGTATTTT
D gene: TRBD2
clone size: .
V gene: TRBV7-2
J gene: TRBJ2-3

CDR3 protein: CASSLTAGPLAGELFF
CDR3 DNA: TGTGCCAGCAGCTTAACGGCGGGACCCTTAGCCGGGGAGCTGTTTTTT
D gene: .
clone size: .
V gene: TRBV7-9
J gene: TRBJ2-2

CDR3 protein: CASRTGGSGANVLTF
CDR3 DNA: TGTGCCAGCAGGACTGGCGGCTCTGGGGCCAACGTCCTGACTTTC
D gene: .
clone size: .
V gene: TRBV6-5
J gene: TRBJ2-6

CDR3 protein: CASSLTGGTAHFSYEQYF
CDR3 DNA: TGTGCCAGCAGTTTAACGGGCGGGACAGCCCACTTCTCCTACGAGCAGTACTTC
D gene: .
clone size: .
V gene: TRBV27
J gene: TRBJ2-7

CDR3 protein: CASSLSLLAGGQDEQYF
CDR3 DNA: TGTGCCAGCAGTTTATCTCTCCTAGCGGGAGGACAAGACGAGCAGTACTTC
D gene: TRBD2
clone size: .
V gene: TRBV27
J gene: TRBJ2-7

CDR3 protein: CASSPGRDFTQYF
CDR3 DNA: TGTGCCAGCTCACCAGGCAGGGACTTCACGCAGTATTTT
D gene: .
clone size: .
V gene: TRBV18
J gene: TRBJ2-3

CDR3 protein: CASSLRTHYNEQFF
CDR3 DNA: TGTGCCAGCAGCTTGAGGACTCACTACAATGAGCAGTTCTTC
D gene: .
clone size: .
V gene: TRBV7-2
J gene: TRBJ2-1

CDR3 protein: CASRPRQSNQPQHF
CDR3 DNA: TGTGCCAGCAGACCCCGACAGAGCAATCAGCCCCAGCATTTT
D gene: .
clone size: .
V gene: TRBV6-5
J gene: TRBJ1-5

CDR3 protein: CASSLAGPSHTGELFF
CDR3 DNA: TGTGCCAGCAGCTTGGCGGGCCCTAGCCACACCGGGGAGCTGTTTTTT
D gene: .
clone size: .
V gene: TRBV5-5
J gene: TRBJ2-2

CDR3 protein: CASSPRTNNYNEQFF
CDR3 DNA: TGTGCCAGCAGCCCCCGGACTAATAACTACAATGAGCAGTTCTTC
D gene: .
clone size: .
V gene: TRBV3-1/TRBV3-2
J gene: TRBJ2-1

CDR3 protein: CASSQGVGGVYEQYF
CDR3 DNA: TGTGCCAGCAGCCAAGGGGTGGGAGGGGTCTACGAGCAGTACTTC
D gene: TRBD2
clone size: .
V gene: TRBV3-1/TRBV3-2
J gene: TRBJ2-7

CDR3 protein: CASSLGEGSHQPQHF
CDR3 DNA: TGTGCCAGCAGCCTCGGAGAGGGTAGTCATCAGCCCCAGCATTTT
D gene: .
clone size: .
V gene: TRBV5-6
J gene: TRBJ1-5

CDR3 protein: CASSDIPGVDQPQHF
CDR3 DNA: TGTGCCAGCAGTGATATCCCAGGGGTGGATCAGCCCCAGCATTTT
D gene: .
clone size: .
V gene: TRBV2
J gene: TRBJ1-5

CDR3 protein: CASSTPTGVVTGELFF
CDR3 DNA: TGCGCCAGCAGCACCCCGACAGGGGTTGTCACCGGGGAGCTGTTTTTT
D gene: TRBD1
clone size: .
V gene: TRBV5-1
J gene: TRBJ2-2

CDR3 protein: CASSTRLEGDGYTF
CDR3 DNA: TGTGCCAGCAGCACCCGGCTGGAGGGAGATGGCTACACCTTC
D gene: .
clone size: .
V gene: TRBV5-8
J gene: TRBJ1-2

CDR3 protein: CASSPGTGRGSETQYF
CDR3 DNA: TGTGCCAGCAGCCCGGGGACAGGGAGAGGTTCCGAGACCCAGTACTTC
D gene: TRBD1
clone size: .
V gene: TRBV7-8
J gene: TRBJ2-5

CDR3 protein: CASSPGQGKDTEAFF
CDR3 DNA: TGTGCCAGCAGTCCCGGACAGGGGAAAGATACTGAAGCTTTCTTT
D gene: TRBD1
clone size: .
V gene: TRBV27
J gene: TRBJ1-1

CDR3 protein: CASSSTDVLMNTEAFF
CDR3 DNA: TGTGCCAGCAGTTCGACGGATGTTCTCATGAACACTGAAGCTTTCTTT
D gene: .
clone size: once
V gene: TRBV27
J gene: TRBJ1-1

CDR3 protein: CASSQGRYLPDSPLHF
CDR3 DNA: TGCGCCAGCAGCCAAGGTCGATACCTGCCGGATTCACCCCTCCACTTT
D gene: .
clone size: .
V gene: TRBV4-1
J gene: TRBJ1-6

CDR3 protein: CASSPPPARSPLHF
CDR3 DNA: TGTGCCAGCTCACCACCCCCAGCCCGCTCACCCCTCCACTTT
D gene: .
clone size: once
V gene: TRBV18
J gene: TRBJ1-6

CDR3 protein: CASESNGSGYTF
CDR3 DNA: TGTGCTAGTGAATCGAATGGGTCTGGCTACACCTTC
D gene: .
clone size: .
V gene: TRBV12-5
J gene: TRBJ1-2

CDR3 protein: CATRSDGNNEQFF
CDR3 DNA: TGTGCCACCAGATCAGATGGGAACAATGAGCAGTTCTTC
D gene: .
clone size: .
V gene: TRBV24-1
J gene: TRBJ2-1

CDR3 protein: CASSYPGQGFYGYTF
CDR3 DNA: TGTGCCAGCAGTTACCCGGGACAGGGGTTCTATGGCTACACCTTC
D gene: TRBD1
clone size: few
V gene: TRBV6-2/TRBV6-3
J gene: TRBJ1-2

CDR3 protein: CASSDRGSLSTDTQYF
CDR3 DNA: TGTGCCAGCAGCGATAGGGGCAGCCTAAGCACAGATACGCAGTATTTT
D gene: .
clone size: .
V gene: TRBV5-5
J gene: TRBJ2-3

CDR3 protein: CASSLRQDYGYTF
CDR3 DNA: TGTGCCAGCAGTCTACGACAGGACTATGGCTACACCTTC
D gene: .
clone size: .
V gene: TRBV28
J gene: TRBJ1-2

CDR3 protein: CASSESGGPSQEQFF
CDR3 DNA: TGTGCCAGCAGTGAATCCGGCGGGCCGTCCCAGGAGCAGTTCTTC
D gene: .
clone size: .
V gene: TRBV25-1
J gene: TRBJ2-1

CDR3 protein: CASSQIEGFTEAFF
CDR3 DNA: TGTGCCAGCAGCCAGATAGAGGGATTCACTGAAGCTTTCTTT
D gene: .
clone size: once
V gene: TRBV3-1/TRBV3-2
J gene: TRBJ1-1

CDR3 protein: CASSPHSYEQYF
CDR3 DNA: TGTGCCAGCAGCCCCCACTCCTACGAGCAGTACTTC
D gene: .
clone size: .
V gene: TRBV7-8
J gene: TRBJ2-7

CDR3 protein: CAISASSGGSYEQYF
CDR3 DNA: TGTGCCATCAGCGCATCTAGCGGGGGATCCTACGAGCAGTACTTC
D gene: TRBD2
clone size: few
V gene: TRBV10-3
J gene: TRBJ2-7

CDR3 protein: CASSPKKVTRFNNEQFF
CDR3 DNA: TGCGCCAGCAGCCCTAAAAAAGTGACTAGGTTTAACAATGAGCAGTTCTTC
D gene: .
clone size: .
V gene: TRBV4-1
J gene: TRBJ2-1

CDR3 protein: CAWSEGDRREQYF
CDR3 DNA: TGTGCCTGGAGTGAGGGGGACAGAAGGGAGCAGTACTTC
D gene: TRBD1
clone size: .
V gene: TRBV30
J gene: TRBJ2-7

CDR3 protein: CASSEWTDTDTQYF
CDR3 DNA: TGTGCCAGCAGTGAGTGGACAGATACAGATACGCAGTATTTT
D gene: .
clone size: .
V gene: TRBV6-1
J gene: TRBJ2-3

CDR3 protein: CASSPRTSGRTSEQFF
CDR3 DNA: TGTGCCAGCAGCCCGAGGACTAGCGGGAGAACCTCTGAGCAGTTCTTC
D gene: TRBD2
clone size: .
V gene: TRBV3-1/TRBV3-2
J gene: TRBJ2-1

CDR3 protein: CASSIEGGFTYEQYF
CDR3 DNA: TGTGCCAGTAGTATAGAAGGGGGGTTTACCTACGAGCAGTACTTC
D gene: .
clone size: .
V gene: TRBV19
J gene: TRBJ2-7

CDR3 protein: CASRSGYTEAFF
CDR3 DNA: TGTGCCAGCAGGTCAGGGTACACTGAAGCTTTCTTT
D gene: .
clone size: .
V gene: TRBV28
J gene: TRBJ1-1

CDR3 protein: CASSESTSTDTQYF
CDR3 DNA: TGTGCCAGCAGTGAGTCGACTAGCACAGATACGCAGTATTTT
D gene: .
clone size: .
V gene: TRBV2
J gene: TRBJ2-3

CDR3 protein: CASSYAGQGYNSPLHF
CDR3 DNA: TGTGCCAGCAGTTACGCTGGCCAGGGATATAATTCACCCCTCCACTTT
D gene: .
clone size: .
V gene: TRBV6-5
J gene: TRBJ1-6

CDR3 protein: CATIIGNTEAFF
CDR3 DNA: TGTGCCACTATAATCGGGAACACTGAAGCTTTCTTT
D gene: .
clone size: .
V gene: TRBV28
J gene: TRBJ1-1

CDR3 protein: CATGDRYEQYF
CDR3 DNA: TGTGCCACGGGGGACAGGTACGAGCAGTACTTC
D gene: TRBD1
clone size: once
V gene: TRBV28
J gene: TRBJ2-7